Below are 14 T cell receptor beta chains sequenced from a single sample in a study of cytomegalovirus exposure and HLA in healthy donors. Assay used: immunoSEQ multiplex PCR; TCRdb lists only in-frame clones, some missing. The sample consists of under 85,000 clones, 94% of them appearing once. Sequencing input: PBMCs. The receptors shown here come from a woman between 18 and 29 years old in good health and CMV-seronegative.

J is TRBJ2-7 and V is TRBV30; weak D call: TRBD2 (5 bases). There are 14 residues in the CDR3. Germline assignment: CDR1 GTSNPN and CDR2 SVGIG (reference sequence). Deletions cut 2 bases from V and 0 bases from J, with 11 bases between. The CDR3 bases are TGTGCCTGGAGTCCCCTTGGGAGCTCCTACGAGCAGTACTTC. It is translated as CAWSPLGSSYEQYF. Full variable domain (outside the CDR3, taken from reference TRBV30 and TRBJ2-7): SQTIHQWPATLVQPVGSPLSLECTVEGTSNPNLYWYRQAAGRGLQLLFYSVGIGQISSEVPQNLSASRPQDRQFILSSKKLLLSDSGFYLCAWSPLGSSYEQYFGPGTRLTVT.

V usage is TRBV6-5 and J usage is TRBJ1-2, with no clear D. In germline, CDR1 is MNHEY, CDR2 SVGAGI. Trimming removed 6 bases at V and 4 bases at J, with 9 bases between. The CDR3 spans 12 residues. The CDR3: CASRKEGYGYTF. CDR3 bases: TGTGCCAGCAGGAAGGAGGGCTATGGCTACACCTTC.

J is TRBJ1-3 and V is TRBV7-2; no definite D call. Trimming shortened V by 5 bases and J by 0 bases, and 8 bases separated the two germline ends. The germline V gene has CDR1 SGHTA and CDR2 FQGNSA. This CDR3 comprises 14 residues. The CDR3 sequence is CASSPTASGNTIYF. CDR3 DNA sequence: TGTGCCAGCAGCCCAACAGCCTCTGGAAACACCATATATTTT.

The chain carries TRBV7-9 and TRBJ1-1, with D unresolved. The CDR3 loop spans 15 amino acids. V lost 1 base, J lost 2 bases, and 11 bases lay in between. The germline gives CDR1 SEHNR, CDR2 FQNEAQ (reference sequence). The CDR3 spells CASSLVGMGNTEAFF. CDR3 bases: TGTGCCAGCAGCTTAGTCGGGATGGGAAACACTGAAGCTTTCTTT.

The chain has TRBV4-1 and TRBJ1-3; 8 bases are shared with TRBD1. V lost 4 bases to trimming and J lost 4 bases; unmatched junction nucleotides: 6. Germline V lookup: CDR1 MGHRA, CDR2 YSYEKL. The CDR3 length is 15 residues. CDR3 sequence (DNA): TGCGCCAGCAGCCCTCGGACAGGGCAAGGAAACACCATATATTTT. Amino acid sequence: CASSPRTGQGNTIYF.

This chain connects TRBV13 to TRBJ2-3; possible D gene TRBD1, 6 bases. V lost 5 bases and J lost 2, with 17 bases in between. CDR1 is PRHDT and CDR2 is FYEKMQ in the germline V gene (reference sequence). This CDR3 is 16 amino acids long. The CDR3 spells CASSHRAAPSTDTQYF. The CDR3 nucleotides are TGTGCCAGCAGCCACAGGGCGGCCCCCTCCACAGATACGCAGTATTTT.

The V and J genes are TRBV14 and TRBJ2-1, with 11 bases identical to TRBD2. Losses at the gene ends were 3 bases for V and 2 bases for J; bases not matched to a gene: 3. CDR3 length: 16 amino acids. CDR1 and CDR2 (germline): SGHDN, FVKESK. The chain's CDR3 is CASSHIAGGPYNEQFF. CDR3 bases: TGTGCCAGCAGCCACATAGCGGGAGGGCCCTACAATGAGCAGTTCTTC.

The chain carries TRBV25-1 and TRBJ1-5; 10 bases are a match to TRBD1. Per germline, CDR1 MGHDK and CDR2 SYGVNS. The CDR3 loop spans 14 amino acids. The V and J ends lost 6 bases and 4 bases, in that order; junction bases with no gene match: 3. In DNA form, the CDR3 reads TGTGCCAGCAGAGACAGGGGGCCAAATCAGCCCCAGCATTTT. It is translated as CASRDRGPNQPQHF. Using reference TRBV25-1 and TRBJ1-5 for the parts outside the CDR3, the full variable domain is EADIYQTPRYLVIGTGKKITLECSQTMGHDKMYWYQQDPGMELHLIHYSYGVNSTEKGDLSSESTVSRIRTEHFPLTLESARPSHTSQYLCASRDRGPNQPQHFGDGTRLSIL.

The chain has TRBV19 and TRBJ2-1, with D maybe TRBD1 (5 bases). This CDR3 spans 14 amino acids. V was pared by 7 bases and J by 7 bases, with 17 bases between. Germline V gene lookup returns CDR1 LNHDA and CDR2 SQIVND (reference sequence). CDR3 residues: CASTHPGRANEQFF. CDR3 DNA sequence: TGTGCCAGTACCCACCCCGGCAGGGCTAATGAGCAGTTCTTC.

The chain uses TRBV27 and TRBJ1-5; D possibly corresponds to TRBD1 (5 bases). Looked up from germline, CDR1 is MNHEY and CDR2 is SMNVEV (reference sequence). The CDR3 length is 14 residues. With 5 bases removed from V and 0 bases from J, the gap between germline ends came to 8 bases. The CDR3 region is CASSLGLSNQPQHF. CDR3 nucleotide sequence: TGTGCCAGCAGTCTGGGACTTAGCAATCAGCCCCAGCATTTT.

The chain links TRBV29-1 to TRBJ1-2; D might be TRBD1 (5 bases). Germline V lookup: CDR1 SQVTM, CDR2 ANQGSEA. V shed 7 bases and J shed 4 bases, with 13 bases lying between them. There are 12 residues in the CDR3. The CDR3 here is CSGYDSAYGYTF. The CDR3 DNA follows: TGCAGCGGCTACGACAGCGCCTATGGCTACACCTTC.

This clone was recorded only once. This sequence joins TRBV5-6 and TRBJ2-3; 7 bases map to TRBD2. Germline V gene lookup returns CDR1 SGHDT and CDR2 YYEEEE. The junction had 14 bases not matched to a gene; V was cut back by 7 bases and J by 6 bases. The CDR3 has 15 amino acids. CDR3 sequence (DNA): TGTGCCAGCGGTCCGGTTGGCGGGAGCGGGGATACGCAGTATTTT. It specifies CASGPVGGSGDTQYF. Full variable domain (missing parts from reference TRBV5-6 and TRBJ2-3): DAGVTQSPTHLIKTRGQQVTLRCSPKSGHDTVSWYQQALGQGPQFIFQYYEEEERQRGNFPDRFSGHQFPNYSSELNVNALLLGDSALYLCASGPVGGSGDTQYFGPGTRLTVL.

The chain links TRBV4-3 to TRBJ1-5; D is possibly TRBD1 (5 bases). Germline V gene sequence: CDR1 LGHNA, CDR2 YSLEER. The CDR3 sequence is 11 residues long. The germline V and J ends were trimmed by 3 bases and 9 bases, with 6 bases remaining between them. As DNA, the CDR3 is TGCGCCAGCAGCCATAGGGGGCCCCAGCATTTT. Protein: CASSHRGPQHF.

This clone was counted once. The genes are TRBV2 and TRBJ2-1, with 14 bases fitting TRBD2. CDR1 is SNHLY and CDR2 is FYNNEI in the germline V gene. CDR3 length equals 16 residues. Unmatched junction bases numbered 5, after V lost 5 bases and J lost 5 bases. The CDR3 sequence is CASSLSGLAGDNEQFF. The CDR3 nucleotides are TGTGCCAGCAGTTTATCGGGACTAGCGGGGGACAATGAGCAGTTCTTC.